Listed here is a single T cell receptor (beta chain). Sequencing used immunoSEQ multiplex PCR; TCRdb keeps in-frame clones, though not all of them. The sample contains fewer than 55,000 clones, 84% of which appear only once. Germline V gene data show CDR1 as GTSNPN and CDR2 as SVGIG (reference sequence). This CDR3 is built from 16 residues. Trimming took off 3 bases at V and 2 bases at J, with 17 bases between the two ends. The data stem from a study of OX40 agonist ivuxolimab in advanced cancers. Study context: Ivuxolimab doses were 0.01, 0.1, 0.3, 1.5, 3 or 10 mg/kg every 2 weeks.

The sequence came from an adult with an advanced solid tumor such as melanoma, head and neck, liver or kidney cancer. V usage is TRBV30 and J usage is TRBJ1-3; D not resolved. The specimen comprised CD4+ or CD8+ T cells sorted from blood, sampled in a trial of the OX40 agonist ivuxolimab. CDR3 DNA sequence: TGTGCCTGGAGCCTAGGGAGCCTCCCCGCTGGAAACACCATATATTTT. It translates to CAWSLGSLPAGNTIYF.